The next 29 T cell receptor beta chains were all read from a single sample in a study of CXCR3-negative and CXCR3-positive naive CD8 T cells. Study-wide points: Higher TRB CDR3 hydrophobicity marked CXCR3-positive naive cells relative to CXCR3-negative naive cells.

Their target antigens are unknown. The libraries of TRB cDNA were constructed through 5' RACE using UMI labels. For each CDR3 protein, TCRdb gives one entry from its re-call of the 5' RACE reads, without DNA. This table lists tens of thousands of distinct CDR3 sequences. What was sequenced was naive CXCR3+ CD8+ T cells from blood. Subset indicated: CD45RO-CCR7+CD27+CD95- naive CD8+ T cells expressing CXCR3 (TNR3+). The receptors originated from a human donor in good health. Some clones in this sample may be carry-over from other donors' samples.

The J gene is TRBJ2-7, the V gene TRBV7-9. CDR1 and CDR2 (germline): SEHNR, FQNEAQ (reference sequence). CDR3 length equals 13 residues. The CDR3 loop reads CASSLGDNYEQYF.

The J gene is TRBJ1-1, the V gene TRBV18. CDR3 size: 12 residues. Germline V gene sequence: CDR1 KGHSH, CDR2 LQKENI. The CDR3 spells CASSLTGTEAFF.

V gene TRBV28 combines with J gene TRBJ1-1. CDR3 length equals 13 residues. Germline loops: CDR1 MDHEN, CDR2 SYDVKM. The CDR3 reads CASSLTWVTEAFF.

V is TRBV10-3 and J is TRBJ1-5. Germline assignment: CDR1 ENHRY and CDR2 SYGVKD. This CDR3 contains 13 residues. The CDR3 protein is CAISDIVDQPQHF.

The V gene is TRBV12-3 or TRBV12-4, the J gene TRBJ1-5; without DNA, the TCRdb call of TRBD1 cannot be checked. The CDR3 runs 12 residues. The CDR3 sequence is CASSLGTGPQHF.

V is TRBV12-3 or TRBV12-4 and J is TRBJ2-2; TCRdb gives TRBD1 as the D gene, but with no DNA this cannot be confirmed. This CDR3 contains 13 residues. This CDR3 is CASSPLNTGELFF.

CDR3 amino acids: CSAAPVVAETQYF. The gene calls are TRBV20-1 and TRBJ2-5; checking the TCRdb D call of TRBD2 is not possible without DNA. The CDR3 sequence is 13 residues long. CDR1 and CDR2 from the germline V gene are DFQATT and SNEGSKA (reference sequence).

This rearrangement joins TRBV4-1 to TRBJ1-5; TCRdb indicates TRBD1, and absent DNA this call remains unverified. Germline V gene data show CDR1 as MGHRA and CDR2 as YSYEKL. The CDR3 length is 14 residues. The CDR3 protein is CASSQAGENQPQHF.

This chain links TRBV5-6 with TRBJ1-1; checking the TCRdb D call of TRBD1 is not possible without DNA. CDR1 and CDR2 (germline): SGHDT, YYEEEE. The length of the CDR3 is 14 residues. The CDR3 protein is CASRLDRMNTEAFF.

The rearrangement uses TRBV20-1 and TRBJ2-1; the TCRdb call, TRBD1, lacks DNA for checking. There are 13 residues in the CDR3. Germline CDR1 is DFQATT and CDR2 is SNEGSKA (reference sequence). The CDR3: CSASHPGSGEQFF.

The chain has TRBV29-1 and TRBJ2-2. Germline V gene data show CDR1 as SQVTM and CDR2 as ANQGSEA. The CDR3 has 13 residues. CDR3: CSVASANTGGLFF.

V gene TRBV2 combines with J gene TRBJ2-1; TCRdb returns TRBD1, unconfirmable since there is no DNA. The CDR3 is made up of 14 amino acids. The germline V gene encodes CDR1 SNHLY and CDR2 FYNNEI. The CDR3 spells CASRPGTGTQEQFF.

V and J are TRBV4-1 and TRBJ2-2; TCRdb lists TRBD1, though no DNA is available to test this call. Germline V gene lookup returns CDR1 MGHRA and CDR2 YSYEKL. The CDR3 consists of 14 residues. CDR3 region: CASSAGGVTGELFF.

The genes are TRBV12-3 or TRBV12-4 and TRBJ2-7. The CDR3 is made up of 14 amino acids. CDR3 residues: CASSFAGSVYEQYF.

This rearrangement joins TRBV27 to TRBJ2-7; TCRdb calls TRBD2, which cannot be checked without DNA. CDR3 length equals 13 residues. Germline values: CDR1 MNHEY, CDR2 SMNVEV (reference sequence). The CDR3: CASSPAQDYEQYF.

The rearrangement joins TRBV23-1 to TRBJ2-2; TCRdb designates TRBD2, a call that cannot be tested without DNA. TRBV23-1 is given ORF status, its function remaining uncertain. The CDR3 covers 16 residues. The CDR3 protein is CASSQSALVGTGELFF.

The V gene is TRBV11-2, the J gene TRBJ1-4; TCRdb's D gene call, TRBD1, goes unchecked for lack of DNA. The CDR3 contains 15 residues. Looked up from germline, CDR1 is SGHAT and CDR2 is FQNNGV. CDR3 loop: CASSLGQGSNEKLFF. Full variable domain (outside the CDR3, taken from reference TRBV11-2 and TRBJ1-4): EAGVAQSPRYKIIEKRQSVAFWCNPISGHATLYWYQQILGQGPKLLIQFQNNGVVDDSQLPKDRFSAERLKGVDSTLKIQPAKLEDSAVYLCASSLGQGSNEKLFFGSGTQLSVL.

The chain is built from TRBV9 and TRBJ2-1; there is no DNA to check the TCRdb D call of TRBD2. Germline CDR1 and CDR2: SGDLS and YYNGEE. CDR3 size: 15 residues. The chain's CDR3 is CASSVGLAGAREQFF.

The chain joins TRBV7-6 to TRBJ2-2; TCRdb outputs TRBD1, but without DNA this stays unchecked. Germline V gene data show CDR1 as SGHVS and CDR2 as FNYEAQ. This CDR3 has 15 residues. The CDR3 here is CASSLEVQGLGELFF.

The chain recombines TRBV6-6 with TRBJ2-5; as DNA is missing, the TRBD2 call by TCRdb cannot be tested. The CDR3 runs to 15 residues. CDR1 is MNHNY and CDR2 is SVGAGI in the germline V gene (reference sequence). This CDR3 reads CASRRLAGAVETQYF.

The V and J genes are TRBV7-9 and TRBJ2-1; TCRdb lists TRBD1, though no DNA is available to test this call. Germline V lookup: CDR1 SEHNR, CDR2 FQNEAQ (reference sequence). The CDR3 contains 16 residues. CDR3 sequence: CASSRGTGEFHNEQFF. The variable domain in full, with the rest retrieved from reference TRBV7-9 and TRBJ2-1, is DTGVSQNPRHKITKRGQNVTFRCDPISEHNRLYWYRQTLGQGPEFLTYFQNEAQLEKSRLLSDRFSAERPKGSFSTLEIQRTEQGDSAMYLCASSRGTGEFHNEQFFGPGTRLTVL.

This chain's CDR3 is CSVEYKASGAYEQYF. The gene calls are TRBV29-1 and TRBJ2-7; there is no DNA to check the TCRdb D call of TRBD2. CDR3 size: 15 residues. CDR1 and CDR2 (germline): SQVTM, ANQGSEA.

V usage is TRBV29-1 and J usage is TRBJ1-1; no DNA is available, so the TRBD1 call from TCRdb remains unchecked. Per the germline V gene, CDR1 is SQVTM and CDR2 is ANQGSEA. The CDR3 contains 13 residues. The CDR3 loop is CSGMGQGAFEAFF.

The V and J genes are TRBV4-2 and TRBJ1-1; TCRdb's assignment of TRBD1 cannot be checked, as there is no DNA. The CDR3 is 15 amino acids. The germline gives CDR1 LGHNA, CDR2 YNFKEQ. The CDR3 loop is CASSQEGQGNTEAFF.

V gene TRBV28 combines with J gene TRBJ2-3; TCRdb calls TRBD2, which cannot be checked without DNA. Germline V CDR1 and CDR2: MDHEN, SYDVKM. This CDR3 spans 15 amino acids. Here the CDR3 reads CASSPLRLAEDTQYF.

The V gene is TRBV3-1, the J gene TRBJ2-2; no DNA is available, so the TRBD1 call from TCRdb remains unchecked. The CDR3 spans 18 residues. Per the germline V gene, CDR1 is LGHDT and CDR2 is YNNKEL (reference sequence). CDR3 in amino acids: CASSQERWDRENTGELFF.

The chain employs TRBV28 and TRBJ2-7. In germline, CDR1 is MDHEN, CDR2 SYDVKM. This CDR3 has 15 residues. Here the CDR3 reads CASSLVAYRGQEQYF.

CDR3 residues: CASSLEGAYNEQFF. V and J are TRBV6-2 or TRBV6-3 and TRBJ2-1; checking the TCRdb D call of TRBD2 is not possible without DNA. From germline, CDR1 is MNHEY and CDR2 SVGEGT. This CDR3 spans 14 amino acids.

The V and J genes are TRBV12-3 or TRBV12-4 and TRBJ1-5; checking the TCRdb D call of TRBD1 is not possible without DNA. CDR3 length: 14 residues. The CDR3 protein is CASNQGYSNQPQHF.